The T cell receptor beta chain described here comes from a study of T-cell reconstitution after alpha-beta-depleted transplantation in children. This clonotype occurred many times. TCRbeta library preparation incorporated unique molecular identifiers. One entry per CDR3 protein results from TCRdb running MiXCR on the PCR reads. This table has 150,000 to 200,000 distinct CDR3 sequences, roughly 15% appearing once. The source of this sequence is a human donor who donated a stem cell graft to a child with acute lymphoblastic leukemia. Sequences were derived from PBMCs from the stem cell graft donor, sampled from the stem cell graft.

For the CDR3, the DNA is TGCGCCAGCAGCCTCACGACGAGTGATGATGGCTACACCTTC. This codes for CASSLTTSDDGYTF. This sequence joins TRBV5-1 and TRBJ1-2; D is unresolved. Trimming removed 4 bases from V and 6 bases from J, with 16 bases in between. The germline CDR1 and CDR2 sequences are SGHRS and YFSETQ. CDR3 length: 14 amino acids.